This T cell receptor beta chain is drawn from a study of blood T cell repertoires in COVID-19. The CDR3 spans 17 residues. Germline CDR1 GTSNPN, CDR2 SVGIG (reference sequence). J was trimmed by 0 bases and V by 6 bases; bases with no gene match: 7. Participant reports of clinical history set cohort assignment. Clones were read by immunoSEQ multiplex PCR, and TCRdb kept only the in-frame ones, dropping some. The sample yields more than 300,000 clones, about 92% seen once. The material sequenced was PBMCs or T cells enriched from blood (not recorded which). The chain links TRBV30 to TRBJ2-2; 13 bases are shared with TRBD2. This sequence was found in a woman in her thirties who had recovered from COVID-19. DNA of the CDR3: TGTGCCTGCACACCTACTAGCGGGGGGGCGAACACCGGGGAGCTGTTTTTT. Translation: CACTPTSGGANTGELFF.